This T cell receptor beta chain was retrieved from a study of preoperative IRX-2 immunotherapy in early breast cancer. The junction had 8 bases not matched to a gene; V was cut back by 5 bases and J by 4 bases. The CDR3 consists of 15 residues. In germline, CDR1 is LNHDA, CDR2 SQIVND (reference sequence). Clones were read by immunoSEQ multiplex PCR, and TCRdb kept only the in-frame ones, dropping some. The sample yields approximately 25,000 clones, 75% seen once. Treatment indicated: preoperative locoregional IRX-2 cytokine immunotherapy. Patients received preoperative, locoregional IRX-2 cytokine immunotherapy in a phase Ib study. This clone has more than one count but fewer than ten.

This clonotype was obtained from a human donor with breast cancer. The chain carries TRBV19 and TRBJ1-1, with 9 bases that match TRBD1. This specimen consisted of lymph node tissue, obtained after IRX-2 immunotherapy. The CDR3 region has the DNA TGTGCCAGTAGTCGTCCCGGGACAGGGAGCACTGAAGCTTTCTTT. Protein: CASSRPGTGSTEAFF.